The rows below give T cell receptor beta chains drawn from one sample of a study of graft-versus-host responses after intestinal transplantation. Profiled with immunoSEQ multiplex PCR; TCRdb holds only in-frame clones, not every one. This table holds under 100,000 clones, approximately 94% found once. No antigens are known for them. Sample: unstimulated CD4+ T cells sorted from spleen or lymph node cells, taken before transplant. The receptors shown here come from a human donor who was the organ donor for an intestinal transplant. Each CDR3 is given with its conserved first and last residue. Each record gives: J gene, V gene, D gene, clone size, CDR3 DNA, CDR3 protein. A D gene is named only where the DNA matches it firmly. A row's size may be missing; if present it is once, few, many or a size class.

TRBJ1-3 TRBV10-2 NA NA TGCGCCAGCAGTATGGTGCGGGACGGAAGCACCATATATTTT CASSMVRDGSTIYF
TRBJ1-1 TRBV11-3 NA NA TGTGCCAGCAGCTTTTCCGGGACGGTGAACACTGAAGCTTTCTTT CASSFSGTVNTEAFF
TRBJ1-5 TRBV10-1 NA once TGCGCCAGCAGTGAAAGACAGCCCCAGCATTTT CASSERQPQHF
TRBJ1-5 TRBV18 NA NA TGTGCCAGCTCACCAGTAGGCAGCAATAAGCCCCAGCATTTT CASSPVGSNKPQHF
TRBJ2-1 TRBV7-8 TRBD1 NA TGTGCCAGCAGCCCGGGATGGGACAGGGGCGGCCGTGAGCAGTTCTTC CASSPGWDRGGREQFF
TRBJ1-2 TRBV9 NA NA TGTGCCAGCAGCCCACTAGGAACGGGATGGGGTTTTGACTATGGCTACACCTTC CASSPLGTGWGFDYGYTF
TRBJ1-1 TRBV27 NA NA TGTGCCAGCAGTTTACTCGGGGTGGGGAACACTGAAGCTTTCTTT CASSLLGVGNTEAFF
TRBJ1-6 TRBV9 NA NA TGTGCCAGCAGCGTACAGGGAGAGGGATCACCCCTCCACTTT CASSVQGEGSPLHF
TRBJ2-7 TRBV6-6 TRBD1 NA TGTGCCACCCGGACAGGGGCCTACGAGCAGTACTTC CATRTGAYEQYF
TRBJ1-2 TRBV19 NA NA TGTGCCAGTAGTATCCAGACAGGTCTGCACTATGGCTACACCTTC CASSIQTGLHYGYTF
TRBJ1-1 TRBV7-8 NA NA TGTGCCAGCAGCTTCATCTCGGGGGTATCCACTGAAGCTTTCTTT CASSFISGVSTEAFF
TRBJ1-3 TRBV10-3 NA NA TGTGCCATCGGGGGCGACGGAACTGGAAACACCATATATTTT CAIGGDGTGNTIYF
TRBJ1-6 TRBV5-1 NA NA TGCGCCAGCAGTGGGACGGGGAGTTCACCCCTCCACTTT CASSGTGSSPLHF
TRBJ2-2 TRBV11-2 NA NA TGTGCCAGCAGCTTTCAAACAGGGTCTGCCGGGGAGCTGTTTTTT CASSFQTGSAGELFF
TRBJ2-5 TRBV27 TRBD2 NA TGTGCCAGCAGTCCAGTGACTAGCGGGGCGGCGACCCAGTACTTC CASSPVTSGAATQYF
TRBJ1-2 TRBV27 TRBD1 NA TGTGCCAGCAAGAGGGAGGGACAGGCCTTAGACTATGGCTACACCTTC CASKREGQALDYGYTF
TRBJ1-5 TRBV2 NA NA TGTGCCAGCAGTGAAGGGTCGGGCAATCAGCCCCAGCATTTT CASSEGSGNQPQHF
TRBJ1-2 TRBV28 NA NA TGTGCCAGCAGGACGACAGCTAACTATGGCTACACCTTC CASRTTANYGYTF
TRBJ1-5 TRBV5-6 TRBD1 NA TGTGCCAGCAGCTTGGGAGGGACAGGGAATCAGCCCCAGCATTTT CASSLGGTGNQPQHF
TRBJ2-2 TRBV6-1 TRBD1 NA TGTGCCATAGTGGACAGGTGGAGGTCCGGGGAGCTGTTTTTT CAIVDRWRSGELFF
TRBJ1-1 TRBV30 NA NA TGTGCCTGGACATCAGGGGTATCCGTCCACGCAGCTTTCTTT CAWTSGVSVHAAFF
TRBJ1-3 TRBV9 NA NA TGTGCCAGCAGCGTGGCAGGCTCTGGAAACACCATATATTTT CASSVAGSGNTIYF
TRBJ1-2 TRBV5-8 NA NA TGTGCCAGCAGCTTGATAGTGGACAGCTACTATGGCTACACCTTC CASSLIVDSYYGYTF
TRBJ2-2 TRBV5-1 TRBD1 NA TGCGCCAGCAGGCAGGGACAGGGGGACACCGGGGAGCTGTTTTTT CASRQGQGDTGELFF
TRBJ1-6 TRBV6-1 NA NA TGTGCCAGCAACAGGGTCTCCTATAATTCACCCCTCCACTTT CASNRVSYNSPLHF
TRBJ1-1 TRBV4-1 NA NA TGCGCCAGCAGCCAACCTACAGGGCCTGAAGCTTTCTTT CASSQPTGPEAFF
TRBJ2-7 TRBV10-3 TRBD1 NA TGTGCCATCATGCAGGGGGCAGGCCACGAGCAGTACTTC CAIMQGAGHEQYF
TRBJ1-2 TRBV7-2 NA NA TGTGCCAGCAGCTTGGGCAGTATAGGGGCTGGCTACACCTTC CASSLGSIGAGYTF
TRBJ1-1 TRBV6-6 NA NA TGTGCCAGCAGGAAACAGGGAACGAATGAAGCTTTCTTT CASRKQGTNEAFF
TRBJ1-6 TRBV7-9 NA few TGTGCCAGTGCAGAGATGGGGTCACCCCTCCACTTT CASAEMGSPLHF
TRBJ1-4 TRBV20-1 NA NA TGCAGTGCCCCAGGTCCGGAAAAACTGTTTTTT CSAPGPEKLFF
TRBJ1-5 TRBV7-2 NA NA TGTGCCAGCAGCTCAGGGTCATGGAATCAGCCCCAGCATTTT CASSSGSWNQPQHF
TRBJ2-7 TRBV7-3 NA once TGTGCCAGCAGCTTGTCTAGCGAGCGGCAGTACTTC CASSLSSERQYF
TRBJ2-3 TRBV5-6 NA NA TGTGCCAGCAGCCGTCGGATACTGGCTAGCACAGATACGCAGTATTTT CASSRRILASTDTQYF
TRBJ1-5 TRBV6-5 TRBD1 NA TGTGCCAGCAGTTACCGGGACAGGAGCAATCAGCCCCAGCATTTT CASSYRDRSNQPQHF
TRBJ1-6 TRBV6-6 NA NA TGTGCCAGCAGTTACTCGAGGGGGGGTTCACCCCTCCACTTT CASSYSRGGSPLHF
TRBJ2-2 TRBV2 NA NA TGTGCCAGCAGTGAAGGGGTAGCAGGGGCGGGCACCGGGGAGCTGTTTTTT CASSEGVAGAGTGELFF
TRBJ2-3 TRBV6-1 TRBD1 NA TGTGCCAGCAAATCCGGGACAGGGGCCGGGGGGCAGTATTTT CASKSGTGAGGQYF
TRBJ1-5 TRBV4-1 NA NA TGCGCCAGCAGCCGAATCAGTCAGCCCCAGCATTTT CASSRISQPQHF
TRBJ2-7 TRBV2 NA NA TGTGCCAGCAGGGACAGTAGGTATGAGCAGTACTTC CASRDSRYEQYF
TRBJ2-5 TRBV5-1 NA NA TGCGCCAGCAGCTTCGAACAGGGCCCGCTTAAAACACTATGGGAGGAGACCCAGTACTTC CASSFEQGPLKTLWEETQYF
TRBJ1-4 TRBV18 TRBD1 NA TGTGCCAGCTCACCAGCCGGGACAGCAGAAAAACTGTTTTTT CASSPAGTAEKLFF
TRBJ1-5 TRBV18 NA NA TGTGCCAGCTCACCTTCGGGGGACCAGCCCCAGCATTTT CASSPSGDQPQHF
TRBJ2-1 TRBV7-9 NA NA TGTGCCAGCAGCCCCAGTTCGGGCCCCGAAGGCTATGAGCAGTTCTTC CASSPSSGPEGYEQFF
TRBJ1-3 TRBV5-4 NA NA TGTGCTTCGGGAGCCTCTGGAAACACCATATATTTT CASGASGNTIYF
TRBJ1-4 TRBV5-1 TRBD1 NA TGCGCCAGCAGCATCGGGACAGGGGGTGAAAAACTGTTTTTT CASSIGTGGEKLFF
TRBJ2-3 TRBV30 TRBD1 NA TGTGCCTGGAATTTACAACTTACCGGGACAGGGGTCACCGATACGCAGTATTTT CAWNLQLTGTGVTDTQYF
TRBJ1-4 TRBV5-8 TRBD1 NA TGTGCCAGCAGCTCTCTCAGGGGGCCGGGTAATGAAAAACTGTTTTTT CASSSLRGPGNEKLFF
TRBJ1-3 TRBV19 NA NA TGTGCCAGTAGTACGACAGCGACCTCTGGAAACACCATATATTTT CASSTTATSGNTIYF
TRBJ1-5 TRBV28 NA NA TGTGCCAGCAGTCGACAGGTGGGCAATCAGCCCCAGCATTTT CASSRQVGNQPQHF
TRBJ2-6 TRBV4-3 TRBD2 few TGCGCCAGCAGCCAAGTCCCTAGCGGGGGCGTCTCTGGGGCCAACGTCCTGACTTTC CASSQVPSGGVSGANVLTF
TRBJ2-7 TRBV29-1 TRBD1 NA TGCAGCGTTGCTGGGACAGGGTTCGATGAGCAGTACTTC CSVAGTGFDEQYF
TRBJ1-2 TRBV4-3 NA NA TGCGCCAGCAGCCAAGAACCTAGCGACTATGGCTACACCTTC CASSQEPSDYGYTF
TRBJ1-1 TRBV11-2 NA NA TGTGCCAGCAGCTTACTTGGCCCAACAGGGAGTACTGAAGCTTTCTTT CASSLLGPTGSTEAFF
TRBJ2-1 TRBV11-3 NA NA TGTGCCAGCAGCTTAGGGATCTGGAATGAGCAGTTCTTC CASSLGIWNEQFF
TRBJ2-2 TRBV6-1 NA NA TGTGCCAGCAGTGGCCAGGAGCTGTTTTTT CASSGQELFF
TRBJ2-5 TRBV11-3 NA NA TGTGCCAGCAGCTCCGGACAGAACCAAGAGACCCAGTACTTC CASSSGQNQETQYF